This TCR beta chain was recorded in a study of blood T cell repertoires in COVID-19. The wider study: The study drew acute and convalescent COVID-19 samples from the United States, Italy and Spain. Sources were T cells, B-cell-depleted T cells, or PBMCs; the material itself was cDNA or gDNA.

Source study methods: Reference gene primer amplification gave estimated nucleated cell counts. Measured with immunoSEQ multiplex PCR; TCRdb has only the in-frame clones, and not every one. V and J calls plus clone size are reproduced from that table; the DNA served to infer D and trimming. The sample carries under 85,000 clones, 65% to 90% recorded once. This clone was seen more than once but under ten times. Germline values: CDR1 SGHRS, CDR2 YFSETQ. Trimming cost V 2 bases and J 2 bases, with 5 bases left between them. The CDR3 extends over 13 amino acids. The genes are TRBV5-1 and TRBJ1-5; no reliable D call. Source material: peripheral blood. The receptor was derived from a man aged 80 or over with acute or convalescent COVID-19. CDR3 loop: CASSFTGNQPQHF. The CDR3 nucleotides are TGCGCCAGCAGCTTTACGGGCAATCAGCCCCAGCATTTT.